This T cell receptor (beta chain) was sequenced for a study of T cell responses to AZD1222 COVID-19 vaccine. General study points: Just five to seven AZD1222 recipients tested seropositive at baseline.

V was pared by 6 bases and J by 6 bases, with 1 base of the junction left unmatched. The CDR3 has 14 amino acids. Germline CDR1 and CDR2: ENHRY and SYGVKD. Some clones are missing from TCRdb's copy, which holds only in-frame ones; the method was immunoSEQ multiplex PCR. The sample holds about 150,000 clones; about 87% are singletons and the top ten take 3% to 3.5%. About this clone itself: No antigen is known for it.

This sample comprised peripheral blood, obtained on day 0 of AZD1222 vaccination. The source of this sequence is an adult in good health. The chain combines TRBV10-3 with TRBJ1-6, with 11 bases fitting TRBD1. For the CDR3, the DNA is TGTGCCATCAGGGGACAGGGGGTTAATTCACCCCTCCACTTT. Protein sequence: CAIRGQGVNSPLHF.